Presented here are 4 T cell receptor beta chains from one specimen sequenced in a study of T cell repertoires in cytomegalovirus infection. One entry per CDR3 protein, called by TCRdb with MiXCR from the reads. Of about 490,000 distinct CDR3 sequences in the sample, 11% were seen once. Sequenced input: PBMCs. These receptor sequences come from a human donor in good health (CMV status not recorded). Some clones in this sample may be carry-over from other donors' samples.

This clonotype was seen ten or more times. This CDR3 is CASSLSSGPSYEQYF. CDR3 bases: TGTGCCAGCAGCTTGTCTAGCGGACCCTCCTACGAGCAGTACTTC. The chain uses TRBV11-3 and TRBJ2-7; 7 nucleotides agree with TRBD2. V gave up 3 bases and J gave up 0 bases; unmatched junction bases: 5. Germline V gene data show CDR1 as SGHNT and CDR2 as YENEEA. The CDR3 is 15 amino acids.

This clonotype has ten or more counts. The chain couples TRBV20-1 to TRBJ2-5; D may be TRBD2 (6 bases). V gave up 3 bases and J gave up 2 bases, with 10 bases separating them. The CDR3 contains 13 residues. Germline values: CDR1 DFQATT, CDR2 SNEGSKA (reference sequence). CDR3 coding DNA: TGCAGTGCTAGGCTGGCGGGGCAAGAGACCCAGTACTTC. Amino acid sequence: CSARLAGQETQYF.

The J gene is TRBJ2-2, the V gene TRBV12-3 or TRBV12-4; 7 bases fit TRBD2. J gave up 2 bases and V 6 bases, and 9 bases lay outside the gene matches. CDR3 length: 16 amino acids. The DNA for the CDR3 is TGTGCCAGCAGGTGGGGGTCTAGCGGTAACACCGGGGAGCTGTTTTTT. Translation: CASRWGSSGNTGELFF.

Many counts were recorded for this clonotype. The chain combines TRBV4-2 with TRBJ2-2; perhaps TRBD2 as D (5 bases). The ends were cut back, 4 bases at V and 5 bases at J, with 14 bases in the middle. CDR3 size: 15 residues. Germline CDR1 is LGHNA and CDR2 is YNFKEQ. The CDR3 DNA follows: TGTGCCAGCAGCCCCGAAGCACTAGGTACCGGGGAGCTGTTTTTT. This translates into CASSPEALGTGELFF.